The following is a T cell receptor beta chain sequence with its context. Its antigen is as yet unknown. The source of the sample is a study of OX40 agonist ivuxolimab in advanced cancers. In the study overall: The mean age was roughly 60 years, ranging from about 23 to 79, with 65% to 85% of participants male. Patients achieving partial responses numbered three: one hepatocellular carcinoma case and two cutaneous melanoma cases. Findings of the study overall: Relative to CD4+ cells, CD8+ T cells on average had more expanded clones.

The table came from immunoSEQ multiplex PCR; TCRdb's copy has only in-frame clones and leaves some out. This sample carries some 64,000 clones, about 90% of them seen once, and the ten largest clones take around a quarter. Researchers took blood at baseline, on cycle 4 day 1, and on cycle 7 day 1. Trimming took 4 bases from V and 5 from J; bases not matched to a gene: 4. Looked up from germline, CDR1 is SGDLS and CDR2 is YYNGEE. This CDR3 contains 14 residues. The chain couples TRBV9 to TRBJ2-3; 10 bases line up with TRBD2. Sequenced here: CD4+ or CD8+ T cells sorted from blood, sampled in a trial of the OX40 agonist ivuxolimab. The source of this sequence is an adult with an advanced solid tumor such as melanoma, head and neck, liver or kidney cancer. CDR3 sequence (DNA): TGTGCCAGCAGCCTACTAGCGGGACAAGATACGCAGTATTTT. Its translation: CASSLLAGQDTQYF.